The 25 T cell receptor beta chains below all came from one sample that was sequenced in a study of T cell changes during pregnancy in multiple sclerosis. Produced via immunoSEQ multiplex PCR; TCRdb's table is partial and in-frame only. The data show about 36,000 clones, with 88% seen just once and under 0.75% held by the top ten. The sample in question was CD4+ T cells from peripheral blood mononuclear cells, obtained in the first trimester of pregnancy. The source of these receptors is a female donor with multiple sclerosis, enrolled in a pregnancy study.

The genes are TRBV4-2 and TRBJ2-1, with a possible D match to TRBD1 (5 bases). The V end was cut by 1 base, the J end by 3 bases, with 16 bases between. There are 17 residues in the CDR3. Germline V gene sequence: CDR1 LGHNA, CDR2 YNFKEQ. The CDR3 sequence is CASSQAKGQGHYNEQFF. As DNA, the CDR3 is TGTGCCAGCAGCCAAGCGAAGGGTCAGGGTCACTACAATGAGCAGTTCTTC.

This rearrangement joins TRBV5-8 to TRBJ1-5, with 7 bases matching TRBD1. V shed 5 bases, J shed 6 bases, and the junction held 5 bases outside the gene matches. The CDR3 covers 13 residues. Germline assignment: CDR1 SGHTS and CDR2 YDEGEE. DNA for the CDR3: TGTGCCAGCAGTTACAGGGGTGGTCAGCCCCAGCATTTT. Translated, it gives CASSYRGGQPQHF. The full variable domain, rest sourced from reference TRBV5-8 and TRBJ1-5, is EAGVTQSPTHLIKTRGQQATLRCSPISGHTSVYWYQQALGLGLQFLLWYDEGEERNRGNFPPRFSGRQFPNYSSELNVNALELEDSALYLCASSYRGGQPQHFGDGTRLSIL.

This clone has just a few counts. The chain employs TRBV30 and TRBJ1-5; 7 nucleotides agree with TRBD1. The trim removed 1 base at V and 7 bases at J, leaving 10 bases unmatched. CDR3 length: 15 residues. The germline gives CDR1 GTSNPN, CDR2 SVGIG (reference sequence). The chain's CDR3 is CAWSGSGQVGQPQHF. The CDR3, as DNA: TGTGCCTGGAGTGGAAGTGGACAGGTAGGGCAGCCCCAGCATTTT.

J is TRBJ1-1 and V is TRBV27; 9 positions match TRBD1. The V gene end was trimmed by 7 bases and the J gene end by 4 bases; junction bases not matched to a gene: 16. CDR1 MNHEY and CDR2 SMNVEV come from the germline V gene (reference sequence). This CDR3 has 17 residues. The chain's CDR3 is CASTSPGPGTGTTEAFF. The CDR3 coding sequence is TGTGCCAGCACCTCTCCCGGGCCCGGGACAGGGACCACTGAAGCTTTCTTT.

The chain has TRBV2 and TRBJ2-7, with 7 bases that match TRBD1. V gave up 3 bases and J gave up 2 bases; unmatched junction bases: 10. Germline CDR1 SNHLY, CDR2 FYNNEI. CDR3 length equals 16 residues. The CDR3 sequence is CASSDRSRDRAYEQYF. CDR3 in DNA: TGTGCCAGCAGTGATCGAAGCCGGGACAGAGCCTACGAGCAGTACTTC.

This chain links TRBV27 with TRBJ2-7; the match to TRBD2 covers 7 bases. V was clipped by 7 bases and J by 2 bases; unmatched bases: 5. Germline V gives CDR1 MNHEY, CDR2 SMNVEV (reference sequence). The CDR3 contains 13 residues. CDR3 protein: CASMRSGAYEQYF. The CDR3 coding sequence is TGTGCCAGCATGAGAAGCGGGGCCTACGAGCAGTACTTC.

CDR3 nucleotide sequence: TGTGCCAGCTCACCTGACAGGGGGCGAGACACCGGGGAGCTGTTTTTT. Translated, it gives CASSPDRGRDTGELFF. V and J are TRBV18 and TRBJ2-2, with TRBD1 identical over 10 bases. The V gene end was trimmed by 3 bases and the J gene end by 3 bases; junction bases not matched to a gene: 4. This CDR3 region has 16 residues. Germline V gene sequence: CDR1 KGHSH, CDR2 LQKENI. Together with reference TRBV18 and TRBJ2-2, the CDR3 gives the full variable domain: NAGVMQNPRHLVRRRGQEARLRCSPMKGHSHVYWYRQLPEEGLKFMVYLQKENIIDESGMPKERFSAEFPKEGPSILRIQQVVRGDSAAYFCASSPDRGRDTGELFFGEGSRLTVL.

The chain combines TRBV5-1 with TRBJ1-3, with 8 bases that match TRBD1. V lost 0 bases to trimming and J lost 2 bases; unmatched junction nucleotides: 7. Germline V lookup: CDR1 SGHRS, CDR2 YFSETQ. This CDR3 is built from 17 residues. The CDR3 DNA reads as TGCGCCAGCAGCTTGGCAACCGGGACAGGAACTGGAAACACCATATATTTT. This translates into CASSLATGTGTGNTIYF.

This clone was seen a single time. J is TRBJ1-4 and V is TRBV10-3; D uncertain. Germline V CDR1 and CDR2: ENHRY, SYGVKD. This CDR3 region has 14 residues. Trimming cost V 0 bases and J 6 bases, with 8 bases left between them. The CDR3 loop is CAISESREYEKLFF. The CDR3 nucleotides are TGTGCCATCAGTGAGTCCCGGGAATATGAAAAACTGTTTTTT.

The count of this clone is one. The V and J genes are TRBV5-8 and TRBJ1-2; 12 bases align to TRBD1. The length of the CDR3 is 16 residues. The J segment lost 8 bases and the V segment lost 0 bases, leaving 8 bases of the junction unmatched. Germline loops: CDR1 SGHTS, CDR2 YDEGEE. The CDR3 DNA follows: TGTGCCAGCAGCTTGGCCGTTAGGGACAGGGGGCGCGGCTACACCTTC. Its protein product is CASSLAVRDRGRGYTF.

This clone appeared a few times. The chain recombines TRBV2 with TRBJ1-4, with TRBD1 identical over 10 bases. J gave up 10 bases and V 5 bases, and 10 bases lay outside the gene matches. There are 15 residues in the CDR3. CDR1 is SNHLY, CDR2 FYNNEI, per germline. Written as DNA, the CDR3 is TGTGCCAGCAGTCCTTTGACAGGGGGCGTGATAAAACTGTTTTTT. Protein product: CASSPLTGGVIKLFF.

This clone was detected only a few times. This chain joins TRBV19 and TRBJ1-3, with a possible D match to TRBD1 (5 bases). The germline V and J ends were trimmed by 6 bases and 4 bases, with 10 bases remaining between them. The CDR3 spans 13 residues. Germline V gene data show CDR1 as LNHDA and CDR2 as SQIVND (reference sequence). CDR3 amino acids: CASRGLGGNTIYF. The CDR3 coding sequence is TGTGCCAGTAGGGGACTCGGAGGAAACACCATATATTTT. The entire variable domain, with the rest obtained from reference TRBV19 and TRBJ1-3, is as follows: DGGITQSPKYLFRKEGQNVTLSCEQNLNHDAMYWYRQDPGQGLRLIYYSQIVNDFQKGDIAEGYSVSREKKESFPLTVTSAQKNPTAFYLCASRGLGGNTIYFGEGSWLTVV.

This rearrangement joins TRBV28 to TRBJ1-2; D gene uncertain. CDR3 length: 14 residues. The germline V gene encodes CDR1 MDHEN and CDR2 SYDVKM. The V and J ends lost 1 base and 6 bases respectively, with 12 bases between them. The CDR3: CASSLFRGSHGYTF. The CDR3 DNA follows: TGTGCCAGCAGTTTATTCCGGGGATCGCATGGCTACACCTTC.

The rearrangement joins TRBV2 to TRBJ2-1, with 11 bases aligning to TRBD2. The CDR3 covers 23 residues. The germline V gene has CDR1 SNHLY and CDR2 FYNNEI. V trimming: 6 bases; J trimming: 0 bases; junction bases outside the gene matches: 25. Here the CDR3 DNA reads TGTGCCAGCAGCGGGCCTCGAGGGGGCCCGGGGCTAGCGGGGGGTAGCTCCTACAATGAGCAGTTCTTC. It codes for CASSGPRGGPGLAGGSSYNEQFF.

The chain employs TRBV7-9 and TRBJ2-1, with a tentative D call TRBD2 (6 bases). The CDR3 consists of 15 residues. Germline CDR1 SEHNR, CDR2 FQNEAQ (reference sequence). V was shortened by 5 bases and J by 1 base, with 12 bases between the two germline ends. The CDR3 DNA follows: TGTGCCAGCAGCCCCCGACTAGTTTCCTACAATGAGCAGTTCTTC. Translated: CASSPRLVSYNEQFF.

V is TRBV6-6 and J is TRBJ1-1, with TRBD1 matching over 7 bases. The CDR3 totals 15 residues. V trimming: 6 bases; J trimming: 0 bases; junction bases outside the gene matches: 7. Germline CDR1 MNHNY, CDR2 SVGAGI (reference sequence). CDR3 sequence (DNA): TGTGCCAGCAGCCTCCACAGGGGAATGAACACTGAAGCTTTCTTT. The encoded protein is CASSLHRGMNTEAFF.

DNA of the CDR3: TGTGCCAGTAGCAGATCCCCCGCAGTCCAAGAGACCCAGTACTTC. Its protein is CASSRSPAVQETQYF. This chain uses TRBV19 with TRBJ2-5; D not certain. The CDR3 totals 15 residues. The germline V gene has CDR1 LNHDA and CDR2 SQIVND (reference sequence). The V and J ends lost 6 bases and 1 base respectively, with 15 bases between them.

The chain is built from TRBV19 and TRBJ2-3; D is unresolved. Trimming cost V 3 bases and J 5 bases, with 9 bases left between them. The germline gives CDR1 LNHDA, CDR2 SQIVND (reference sequence). CDR3 length: 13 residues. CDR3 DNA sequence: TGTGCCAGTAGTATTTACCCAGGAGATACGCAGTATTTT. This gives the protein CASSIYPGDTQYF. Complete variable domain (other parts from reference TRBV19 and TRBJ2-3): DGGITQSPKYLFRKEGQNVTLSCEQNLNHDAMYWYRQDPGQGLRLIYYSQIVNDFQKGDIAEGYSVSREKKESFPLTVTSAQKNPTAFYLCASSIYPGDTQYFGPGTRLTVL.

The CDR3 is CASSSRKDTGGLWEQYF. The CDR3 coding sequence is TGTGCCAGCAGTTCCCGAAAGGATACAGGGGGCTTATGGGAGCAGTACTTC. This chain connects TRBV27 to TRBJ2-7, with 9 positions matching TRBD1. CDR3 length: 17 amino acids. Germline CDR1 MNHEY, CDR2 SMNVEV (reference sequence). The V segment lost 4 bases and the J segment 7 bases; nucleotides outside the gene matches: 17.

V usage is TRBV7-9 and J usage is TRBJ2-5; D is perhaps TRBD2 (6 bases). The CDR3 is 14 residues long. Germline CDR1 SEHNR, CDR2 FQNEAQ (reference sequence). The V end was cut by 5 bases, the J end by 2 bases, with 12 bases between. CDR3 region: CASSLLAQQETQYF. In nucleotides, the CDR3 is TGTGCCAGCAGCCTCCTAGCGCAGCAAGAGACCCAGTACTTC.

The rearrangement joins TRBV28 to TRBJ1-4; the D gene is possibly TRBD1 (5 bases). Germline lookup yields CDR1 MDHEN and CDR2 SYDVKM. V lost 4 bases to trimming and J lost 1 base, with 16 bases between them. This CDR3 comprises 17 residues. The CDR3 sequence: CASSSPSDGQTNEKLFF. CDR3 DNA sequence: TGTGCCAGCAGTTCGCCCTCTGACGGACAAACTAATGAAAAACTGTTTTTT.

The rearrangement uses TRBV29-1 and TRBJ1-1, with D possibly matching TRBD1 (5 bases). Trimming removed 5 bases at V and 6 bases at J, with 10 bases between. This CDR3 is 11 amino acids long. Germline V lookup: CDR1 SQVTM, CDR2 ANQGSEA. CDR3 in amino acids: CSVSRVSEAFF. Here the CDR3 DNA reads TGCAGCGTTTCCAGGGTCTCTGAAGCTTTCTTT.

This chain uses TRBV7-6 with TRBJ2-1, with a weak D call TRBD1 (6 bases). This CDR3 has 15 amino acids. Germline CDR1 is SGHVS and CDR2 is FNYEAQ. Trimming left V 1 base short and J 0 bases short, with 7 bases between. The CDR3 sequence is CASSLEQGSYNEQFF. CDR3 coding DNA: TGTGCCAGCAGCTTAGAACAGGGCTCCTACAATGAGCAGTTCTTC.

The chain is built from TRBV19 and TRBJ1-1; a possible D gene is TRBD1 (5 bases). This CDR3 comprises 15 residues. Germline V CDR1 and CDR2: LNHDA, SQIVND (reference sequence). Between the trimmed V and J ends, which lost 6 bases and 5 bases, there was a span of 19 bases. For the CDR3, the DNA is TGTGCCAGTAGCAACCGAAGGGGAAGAAAAACTGAAGCTTTCTTT. Translated: CASSNRRGRKTEAFF.

CDR3 residues: CASSLETRQETQYF. As DNA, the CDR3 is TGTGCCAGCAGCTTAGAGACTAGACAAGAGACCCAGTACTTC. V is TRBV7-8 and J is TRBJ2-5; tentatively, D is TRBD2 (6 bases). This CDR3 has 14 amino acids. Germline CDR1 SGHVS, CDR2 FQNEAQ. Between the trimmed V and J ends, which lost 1 base and 2 bases, there was a span of 8 bases. Variable domain in full (rest from reference TRBV7-8 and TRBJ2-5): GAGVSQSPRYKVAKRGQDVALRCDPISGHVSLFWYQQALGQGPEFLTYFQNEAQLDKSGLPSDRFFAERPEGSVSTLKIQRTQQEDSAVYLCASSLETRQETQYFGPGTRLLVL.